This T cell receptor (beta chain) is drawn from a study of cytomegalovirus exposure and HLA in healthy donors. The PCR was carried out with 60 Vbeta primers and 13 Jbeta primers. The table came from immunoSEQ multiplex PCR; TCRdb's copy has only in-frame clones and leaves some out. The table has about 160,000 clones, nearly 80% seen once; the top ten hold more than 9.5%. The CDR3 runs to 14 residues. Germline-derived CDR1 and CDR2 are KGHSH and LQKENI. V shed 7 bases, J shed 3 bases, and the junction held 5 bases outside the gene matches. The sequenced sample consisted of PBMCs. The chain links TRBV18 to TRBJ2-1, with 8 bases aligning to TRBD2. This clonotype originated in a man between 18 and 35 years old in good health and CMV-seropositive. The DNA for the CDR3 is TGTGCCAGCTGGGTAGCGGGGAACTACAATGAGCAGTTCTTC. Amino acids: CASWVAGNYNEQFF.